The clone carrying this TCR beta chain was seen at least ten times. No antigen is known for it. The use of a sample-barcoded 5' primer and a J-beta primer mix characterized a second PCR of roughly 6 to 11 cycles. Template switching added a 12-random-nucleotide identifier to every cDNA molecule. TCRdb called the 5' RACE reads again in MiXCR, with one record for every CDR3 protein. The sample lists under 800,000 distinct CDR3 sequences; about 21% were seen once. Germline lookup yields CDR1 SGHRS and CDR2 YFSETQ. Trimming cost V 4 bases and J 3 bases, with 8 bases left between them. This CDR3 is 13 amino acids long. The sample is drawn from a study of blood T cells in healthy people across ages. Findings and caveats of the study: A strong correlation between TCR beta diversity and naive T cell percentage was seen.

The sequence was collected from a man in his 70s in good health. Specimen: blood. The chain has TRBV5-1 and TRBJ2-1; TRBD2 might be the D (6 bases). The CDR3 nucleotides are TGCGCCAGCAGCCGGGACTTCTACAATGAGCAGTTCTTC. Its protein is CASSRDFYNEQFF.